Reported below is one TCR beta chain. These data come from a study of cytomegalovirus exposure and HLA in healthy donors. Libraries were prepared by immunoSEQ multiplex PCR; TCRdb keeps only in-frame clonotypes and omits some of them. This sample carries more than 300,000 clones, approximately 90% of them seen once, and the ten largest clones take around 0.84%. The receptor comes from a woman aged 18-29 years in good health and CMV-seronegative. The source material was PBMCs.

In nucleotides, the CDR3 is TGTGCCAGCTCACCACGGGGACAGGGCGGAACCGGGGAGCTGTTTTTT. Amino acid sequence: CASSPRGQGGTGELFF. The chain uses TRBV18 and TRBJ2-2; 9 bases agree with TRBD1. Germline CDR1 and CDR2: KGHSH and LQKENI. V lost 1 base, J lost 5 bases, and 5 bases stayed unmatched. The CDR3 runs 16 residues.